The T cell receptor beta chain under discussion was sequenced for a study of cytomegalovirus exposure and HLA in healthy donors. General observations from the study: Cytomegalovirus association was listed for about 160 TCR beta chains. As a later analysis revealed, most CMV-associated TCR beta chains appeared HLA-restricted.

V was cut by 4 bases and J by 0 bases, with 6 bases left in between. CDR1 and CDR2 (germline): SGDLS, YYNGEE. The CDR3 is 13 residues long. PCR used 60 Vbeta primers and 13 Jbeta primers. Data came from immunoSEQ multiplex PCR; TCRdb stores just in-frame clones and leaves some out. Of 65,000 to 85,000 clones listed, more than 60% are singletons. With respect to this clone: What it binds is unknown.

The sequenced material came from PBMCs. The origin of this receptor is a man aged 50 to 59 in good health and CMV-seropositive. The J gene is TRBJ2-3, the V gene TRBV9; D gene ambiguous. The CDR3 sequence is CASSLSSTDTQYF. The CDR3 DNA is TGTGCCAGCAGCCTCTCCAGCACAGATACGCAGTATTTT.